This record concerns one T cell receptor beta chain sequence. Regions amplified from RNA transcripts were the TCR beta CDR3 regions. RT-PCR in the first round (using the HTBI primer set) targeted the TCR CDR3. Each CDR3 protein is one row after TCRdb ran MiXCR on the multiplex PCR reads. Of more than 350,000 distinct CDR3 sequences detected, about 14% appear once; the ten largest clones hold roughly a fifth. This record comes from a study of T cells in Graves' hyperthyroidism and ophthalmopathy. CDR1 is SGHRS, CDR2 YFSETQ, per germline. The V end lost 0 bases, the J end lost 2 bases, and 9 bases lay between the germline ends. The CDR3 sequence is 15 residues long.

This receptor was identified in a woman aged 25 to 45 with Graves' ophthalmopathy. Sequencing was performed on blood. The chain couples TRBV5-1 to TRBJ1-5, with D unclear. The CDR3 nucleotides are TGCGCCAGCAGCTTGGAACCCGGAGGCAATCAGCCCCAGCATTTT. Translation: CASSLEPGGNQPQHF.